The 3 T cell receptor beta chains below come from one sample, sequenced in a study of Ad26.COV2.S vaccination and SARS-CoV-2 variants. Generated by immunoSEQ multiplex PCR, the TCRdb table keeps only in-frame clones and is missing some. The sample holds roughly 420,000 clones, roughly nine tenths seen once. Regarding treatment: approximately 18 received Ad26.COV2.S at low or high dose, single or two shots; 5 received placebo; per-sample allocation not given. The investigators took samples on day 63 after the first vaccine or placebo injection. The sequenced sample was peripheral blood, obtained in a trial of Ad26.COV2.S vaccine versus placebo. These receptors originate from a person between 18 and 65 years old who received the Ad26.COV2.S COVID-19 vaccine or a placebo.

This clone has a single count. J is TRBJ2-5 and V is TRBV20-1; no firm D call. V was shortened by 4 bases and J by 1 base, with 1 base between the two germline ends. The CDR3 consists of 10 residues. The germline V gene encodes CDR1 DFQATT and CDR2 SNEGSKA (reference sequence). DNA of the CDR3: TGCAGTGCTACCCAAGAGACCCAGTACTTC. It specifies CSATQETQYF.

J is TRBJ2-7 and V is TRBV21-1; whether TRBD2, the table's D call, matches the DNA was not checked. TRBV21-1 is tagged as a pseudogene. CDR3 length: 15 residues. CDR3 sequence: CASSPGWTSSYEQYV. The CDR3 DNA reads as TGTGCCAGCAGCCCCGGGTGGACTAGCTCCTACGAGCAGTACGTC.

The chain has TRBV2 and TRBJ1-5, with D tentatively TRBD1 (5 bases). CDR3 length: 12 residues. The germline V gene encodes CDR1 SNHLY and CDR2 FYNNEI. The V and J ends lost 6 bases and 2 bases respectively, with 5 bases between them. The CDR3 region has the DNA TGTGCCAGCAGACAGGGCAATCAGCCCCAGCATTTT. Translation: CASRQGNQPQHF.